This TCR beta chain was recovered during a study of blood T cells in healthy people across ages. This clonotype has ten or more counts. Trimming took off 1 base at V and 6 bases at J, with 9 bases between the two ends. The germline V gene has CDR1 MDHEN and CDR2 SYDVKM. This CDR3 is built from 14 residues. The use of a sample-barcoded 5' primer and a J-beta primer mix characterized a second PCR of 7 to 11 cycles. TCRdb reanalysed the 5' RACE reads using MiXCR and keeps one entry per CDR3 protein. Among more than 900,000 distinct CDR3 sequences, around 29% were seen once, and the ten largest hold about a tenth. These sequences were also reported in another study, on T cells of mothers and their children.

This sequence joins TRBV28 and TRBJ1-4, with D hard to call. The TCR sequence derives from a woman in her thirties or forties in good health. Sequenced input: blood. CDR3 protein: CASSLSQKDEKLFF. CDR3 bases: TGTGCCAGCAGTTTATCCCAAAAGGATGAAAAACTGTTTTTT. Complete variable domain (other parts from reference TRBV28 and TRBJ1-4): DVKVTQSSRYLVKRTGEKVFLECVQDMDHENMFWYRQDPGLGLRLIYFSYDVKMKEKGDIPEGYSVSREKKERFSLILESASTNQTSMYLCASSLSQKDEKLFFGSGTQLSVL.